The present T cell receptor beta chain was sequenced within a study of T-cell memory formation after mild COVID-19. Across the whole study: Across donors, TCR clusters were largely donor specific. Overall study findings and caveats: The study detected some responding clones in pre-infection memory, suggesting cross-reactive memory joined. The study found contracting CD4+ clones mainly in CM and EM and contracting CD8+ clones in EMRA.

In germline, CDR1 is SGHRS, CDR2 YFSETQ. The CDR3 consists of 17 residues. After removal of 3 bases from V and 4 bases from J, the junction contained 15 bases not matched to a gene. This clonotype has only a few counts. The antigen remains unidentified. 5'RACE primed from the constant segment yielded TCR alpha and TCR beta cDNA libraries bearing sample barcodes and UMIs. TCRdb processed the 5' RACE reads anew with MiXCR; each CDR3 protein has one entry. The table includes a few hundred thousand distinct CDR3 sequences, about 17% detected once. The chain is built from TRBV5-1 and TRBJ2-7; 8 nucleotides line up with TRBD1. This sequence originates from a man in his late teens or twenties who had mild COVID-19 (a few samples of this study predate the infection). Cell type and time point are not known. Input material: PBMCs or a T cell subset sorted from them (not recorded which). Here the CDR3 reads CASSWTGTGAAGYEQYF. The CDR3 nucleotides read TGCGCCAGCAGCTGGACAGGGACAGGTGCGGCGGGTTACGAGCAGTACTTC.